The T cell receptor beta chain described here comes from a study of blood T cell repertoires in COVID-19. Study summary: COVID-19 samples from acute and convalescent phases originated in the United States, Italy and Spain.

Trimming shortened V by 4 bases and J by 5 bases, and 11 bases separated the two germline ends. CDR1 and CDR2 from the germline V gene are SGHNT and YENEEA. The CDR3 extends over 13 amino acids. Produced via immunoSEQ multiplex PCR; TCRdb's table is partial and in-frame only. The profile shows about 44,000 clones, approximately 86% of them singletons. This chain links TRBV11-3 with TRBJ1-2, with D perhaps TRBD1 (5 bases). This TCR was recovered from a woman aged 80 or older in a cohort sampled during active or convalescent COVID-19. Sequencing was done on a sample of peripheral blood. The CDR3 protein is CASSSLTEYGYTF. The CDR3 DNA is TGTGCCAGCAGCTCACTGACAGAGTATGGCTACACCTTC. Supplemented by reference TRBV11-3 and TRBJ1-2, the full variable domain reads EAGVVQSPRYKIIEKKQPVAFWCNPISGHNTLYWYLQNLGQGPELLIRYENEEAVDDSQLPKDRFSAERLKGVDSTLKIQPAELGDSAVYLCASSSLTEYGYTFGSGTRLTVV.